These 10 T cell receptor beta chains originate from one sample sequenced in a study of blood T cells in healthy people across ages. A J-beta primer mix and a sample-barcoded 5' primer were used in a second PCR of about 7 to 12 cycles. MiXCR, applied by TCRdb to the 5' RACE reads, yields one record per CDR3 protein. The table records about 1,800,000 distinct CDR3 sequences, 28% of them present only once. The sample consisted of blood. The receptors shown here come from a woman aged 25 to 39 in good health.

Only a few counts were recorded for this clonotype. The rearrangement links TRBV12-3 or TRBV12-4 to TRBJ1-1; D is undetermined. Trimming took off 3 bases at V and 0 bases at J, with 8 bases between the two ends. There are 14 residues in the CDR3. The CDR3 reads CASSFGKVNTEAFF. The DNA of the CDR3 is TGTGCCAGCAGTTTCGGAAAAGTGAACACTGAAGCTTTCTTT.

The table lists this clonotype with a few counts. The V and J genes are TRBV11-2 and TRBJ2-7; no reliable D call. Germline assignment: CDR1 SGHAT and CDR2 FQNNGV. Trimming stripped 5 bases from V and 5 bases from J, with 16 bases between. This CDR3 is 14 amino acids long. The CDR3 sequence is CASSQIRTVHEQYF. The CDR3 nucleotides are TGTGCCAGCAGCCAAATACGGACGGTCCACGAGCAGTACTTC.

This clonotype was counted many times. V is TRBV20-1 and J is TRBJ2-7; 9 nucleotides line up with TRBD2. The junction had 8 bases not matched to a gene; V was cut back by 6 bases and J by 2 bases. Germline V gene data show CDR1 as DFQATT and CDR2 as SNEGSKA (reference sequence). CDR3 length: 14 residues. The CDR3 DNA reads TGCAGTGCCTCACCCGGCGGGGGGGCCTACGAGCAGTACTTC. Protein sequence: CSASPGGGAYEQYF.

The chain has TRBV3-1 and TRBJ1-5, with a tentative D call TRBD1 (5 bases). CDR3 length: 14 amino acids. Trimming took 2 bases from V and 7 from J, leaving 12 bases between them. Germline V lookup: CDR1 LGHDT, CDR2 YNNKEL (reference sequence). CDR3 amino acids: CASSQRDAGQPQHF. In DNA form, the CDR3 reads TGTGCCAGCAGCCAACGGGACGCGGGGCAGCCCCAGCATTTT.

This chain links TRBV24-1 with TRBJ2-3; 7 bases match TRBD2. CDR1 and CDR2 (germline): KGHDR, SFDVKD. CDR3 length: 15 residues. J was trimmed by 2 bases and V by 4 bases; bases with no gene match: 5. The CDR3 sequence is CATSDPSGPTDTQYF. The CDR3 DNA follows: TGTGCCACCAGTGACCCTAGCGGACCCACAGATACGCAGTATTTT.

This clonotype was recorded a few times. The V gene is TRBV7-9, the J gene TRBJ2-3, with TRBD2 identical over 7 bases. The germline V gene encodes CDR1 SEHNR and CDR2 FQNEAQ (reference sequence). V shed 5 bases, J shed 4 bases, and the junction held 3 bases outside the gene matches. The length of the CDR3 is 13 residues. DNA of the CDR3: TGTGCCAGCAGCGCCGCGGGGGCAGATACGCAGTATTTT. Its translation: CASSAAGADTQYF.

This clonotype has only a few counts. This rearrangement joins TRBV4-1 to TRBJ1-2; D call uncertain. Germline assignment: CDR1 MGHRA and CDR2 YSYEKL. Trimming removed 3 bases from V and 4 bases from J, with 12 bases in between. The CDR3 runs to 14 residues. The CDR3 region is CASSQRTQTYGYTF. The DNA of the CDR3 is TGCGCCAGCAGCCAGCGGACTCAGACCTATGGCTACACCTTC.

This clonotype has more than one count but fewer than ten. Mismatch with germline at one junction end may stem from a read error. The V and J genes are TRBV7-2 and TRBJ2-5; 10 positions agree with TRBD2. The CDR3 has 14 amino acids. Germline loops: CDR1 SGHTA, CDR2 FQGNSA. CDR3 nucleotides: TGTGTCAGCAGCTTAGTTCCTAGCGGGAGCAATAAGTACTTC. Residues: CVSSLVPSGSNKYF.

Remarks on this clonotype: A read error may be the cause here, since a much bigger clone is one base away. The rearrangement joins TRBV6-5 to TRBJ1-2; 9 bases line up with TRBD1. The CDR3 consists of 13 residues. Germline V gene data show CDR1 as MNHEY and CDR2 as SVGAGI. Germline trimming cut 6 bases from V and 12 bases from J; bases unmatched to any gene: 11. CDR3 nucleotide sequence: TGTGCCAGCAGCCTACAGGGGGCGCTGGGCAACACCTTC. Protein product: CASSLQGALGNTF.

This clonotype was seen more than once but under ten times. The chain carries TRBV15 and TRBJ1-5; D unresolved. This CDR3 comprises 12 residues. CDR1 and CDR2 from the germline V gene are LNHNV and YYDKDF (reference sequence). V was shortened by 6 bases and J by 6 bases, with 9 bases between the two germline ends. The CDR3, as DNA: TGTGCCACCAGTCTTATTAGTCAGCCCCAGCATTTT. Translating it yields CATSLISQPQHF. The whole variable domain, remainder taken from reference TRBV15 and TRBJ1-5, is DAMVIQNPRYQVTQFGKPVTLSCSQTLNHNVMYWYQQKSSQAPKLLFHYYDKDFNNEADTPDNFQSRRPNTSFCFLDIRSPGLGDTAMYLCATSLISQPQHFGDGTRLSIL.